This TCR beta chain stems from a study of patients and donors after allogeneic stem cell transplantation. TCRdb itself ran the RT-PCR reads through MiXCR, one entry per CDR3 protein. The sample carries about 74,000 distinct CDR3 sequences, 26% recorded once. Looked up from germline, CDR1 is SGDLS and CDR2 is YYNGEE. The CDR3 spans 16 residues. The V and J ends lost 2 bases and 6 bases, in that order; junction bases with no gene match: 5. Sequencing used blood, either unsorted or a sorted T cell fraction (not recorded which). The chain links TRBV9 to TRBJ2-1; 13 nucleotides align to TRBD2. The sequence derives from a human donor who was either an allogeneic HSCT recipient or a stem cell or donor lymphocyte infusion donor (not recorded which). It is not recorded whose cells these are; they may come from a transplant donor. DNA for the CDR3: TGTGCCAGCAGCGTGTGGACTAGCGGGAGTCCCAATGAGCAGTTCTTC. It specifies CASSVWTSGSPNEQFF.